One and the same sample provided the 19 T cell receptor beta chains below, sequenced in a study of blood T cell repertoires in COVID-19 (dated by TCRdb to 2019 to 2021). Libraries were made using the immunoSEQ multiplex PCR assay. In its TCRdb copy, this immuneACCESS table keeps in-frame sequences only and misses some clones. Where compared with another copy, unresolved V genes explain less than half of these, and the others have no known cause. The sample table holds 200,000 to 300,000 clones, of which about 87% were seen once. The top ten constitute about 2.5% of the sample. The sequenced sample was PBMCs or T cells enriched from blood (not recorded which). Receptor source: a middle-aged woman with acute COVID-19.

The chain recombines TRBV5-1 with TRBJ2-7; no clear D gene. This CDR3 has 14 residues. From germline, CDR1 is SGHRS and CDR2 YFSETQ. V lost 2 bases and J lost 0, with 9 bases in between. CDR3 amino acids: CASSLQRFSYEQYF. CDR3 DNA sequence: TGCGCCAGCAGCTTACAGAGATTCTCCTACGAGCAGTACTTC.

This sequence joins TRBV6-5 and TRBJ2-1; 13 bases fit TRBD2. The CDR3 is 15 amino acids. Looked up from germline, CDR1 is MNHEY and CDR2 is SVGAGI. With 6 bases clipped from V and 9 bases from J, the junction kept 8 bases outside the gene matches. The CDR3 DNA follows: TGTGCCAGCAGCCTACTAGCGGGAGGGTTCGGTGAGCAGTTCTTC. It yields the protein CASSLLAGGFGEQFF.

A few counts support this clone. The J gene is TRBJ1-4, the V gene TRBV7-2; D is possibly TRBD1 (6 bases). This CDR3 comprises 16 residues. The ends were cut back, 4 bases at V and 10 bases at J, with 22 bases in the middle. Germline values: CDR1 SGHTA, CDR2 FQGNSA. The CDR3 region is CASSSQSVGASVKLFF. In nucleotides, the CDR3 is TGTGCCAGCAGCTCACAATCAGTGGGGGCCTCTGTAAAACTGTTTTTT.

The chain has TRBV15 and TRBJ1-5, with 7 nucleotides matching TRBD1. CDR1 is LNHNV and CDR2 is YYDKDF in the germline V gene (reference sequence). Trimming at V came to 6 bases and at J to 3 bases, leaving 11 bases not matched to a gene. This CDR3 region has 16 residues. CDR3 coding DNA: TGTGCCACCAGGCCCCAAGGACAGGCGATCAATCAGCCCCAGCATTTT. This encodes CATRPQGQAINQPQHF.

The V call is TRBV29-1, the J call TRBJ2-3; TRBD2 agrees at 11 bases. Germline V gene data show CDR1 as SQVTM and CDR2 as ANQGSEA. The CDR3 is 14 residues long. Germline trimming cut 6 bases from V and 5 bases from J; bases unmatched to any gene: 7. The CDR3, as DNA: TGCAGCGTACCGACTAGCGGGACGGTAGATACGCAGTATTTT. This sequence encodes CSVPTSGTVDTQYF.

The chain has TRBV7-6 and TRBJ1-5; TRBD1 is a possible D gene (5 bases). Germline loops: CDR1 SGHVS, CDR2 FNYEAQ. The CDR3 has 13 amino acids. V gave up 6 bases and J gave up 2 bases, with 8 bases separating them. The CDR3 nucleotides read TGTGCCAGCAGTCAACAGGGCAATCAGCCCCAGCATTTT. Its translation is CASSQQGNQPQHF.

V and J are TRBV4-2 and TRBJ1-6; D call uncertain. This CDR3 is built from 16 residues. V was pared by 0 bases and J by 6 bases, with 12 bases between. Germline V CDR1 and CDR2: LGHNA, YNFKEQ. In nucleotides, the CDR3 is TGTGCCAGCAGCCAAGATAGTCAGGATCGTAATTCACCCCTCCACTTT. Its protein product is CASSQDSQDRNSPLHF.

The chain recombines TRBV14 with TRBJ1-3; D is uncertain. Germline CDR1 reads SGHDN; CDR2 reads FVKESK. The CDR3 extends over 13 amino acids. Trimming shortened V by 4 bases and J by 8 bases, and 12 bases separated the two germline ends. CDR3 nucleotide sequence: TGTGCCAGCAGCCGTTTAAACCGAGACACCATATATTTT. Its translation is CASSRLNRDTIYF. Supplemented by reference TRBV14 and TRBJ1-3, the full variable domain reads EAGVTQFPSHSVIEKGQTVTLRCDPISGHDNLYWYRRVMGKEIKFLLHFVKESKQDESGMPNNRFLAERTGGTYSTLKVQPAELEDSGVYFCASSRLNRDTIYFGEGSWLTVV.

The chain uses TRBV6-5 and TRBJ2-1, with TRBD2 matching 14 bases. CDR1 MNHEY and CDR2 SVGAGI come from the germline V gene. The ends lost 3 bases at V and 9 bases at J; junction bases unmatched: 4. The CDR3 has 15 residues. DNA for the CDR3: TGTGCCAGCAGTTATAGGACTAGCGGGGGGATTGAGCAGTTCTTC. Encoded protein: CASSYRTSGGIEQFF.

V and J are TRBV21-1 and TRBJ2-7; the D call TRBD2 from the table was never checked on the DNA. TRBV21-1 constitutes a pseudogene. The CDR3 spans 13 residues. CDR3 DNA sequence: TGTGCCAGCAGCCCGCATGGGAGGTACGAGCAGTACTTC. Translation: CASSPHGRYEQYF.

The V call is TRBV5-6, the J call TRBJ1-6; D not resolved. Per germline, CDR1 SGHDT and CDR2 YYEEEE. V dropped 4 bases and J dropped 9 bases, with 11 bases sitting between them. The CDR3 runs to 13 residues. This CDR3 reads CASSTGGGSPLHF. DNA for the CDR3: TGTGCCAGCAGCACCGGCGGTGGTTCACCCCTCCACTTT.

The V call is TRBV6-5, the J call TRBJ1-5; 9 nucleotides match TRBD1. The CDR3 loop spans 13 amino acids. V gave up 7 bases and J gave up 4 bases; unmatched junction bases: 2. The germline gives CDR1 MNHEY, CDR2 SVGAGI. As DNA, the CDR3 is TGTGCCAGCACCGGACAGGGGAATCAGCCCCAGCATTTT. Its protein is CASTGQGNQPQHF.

This clone was seen just once. The gene calls are TRBV24-1 and TRBJ2-3; 10 bases line up with TRBD2. Germline CDR1 reads KGHDR; CDR2 reads SFDVKD. This CDR3 has 16 amino acids. V was pared by 0 bases and J by 3 bases, with 2 bases of the junction left unmatched. CDR3 in amino acids: CATSDLPSGGTDTQYF. The CDR3 DNA follows: TGTGCCACCAGTGATTTGCCTAGCGGGGGAACAGATACGCAGTATTTT.

This chain joins TRBV7-2 and TRBJ2-5; 9 bases agree with TRBD1. Germline CDR1 and CDR2: SGHTA and FQGNSA. After removal of 3 bases from V and 5 bases from J, the junction contained 4 bases not matched to a gene. This CDR3 region has 14 residues. For the CDR3, the DNA is TGTGCCAGCAGCTTCGACAGGGGGTCGGAGACCCAGTACTTC. Its translation is CASSFDRGSETQYF.

The chain couples TRBV15 to TRBJ2-7; D might be TRBD2 (7 bases). In germline, CDR1 is LNHNV, CDR2 YYDKDF (reference sequence). Trimming pared 2 bases from V and 1 base from J, leaving 12 bases between. CDR3 length: 15 residues. The CDR3 DNA reads as TGTGCCACCAGCAGAATGGGGGGGACATCCTACGAGCAGTACTTC. Residues: CATSRMGGTSYEQYF.

V is TRBV27 and J is TRBJ2-7, with 7 positions matching TRBD2. Germline assignment: CDR1 MNHEY and CDR2 SMNVEV (reference sequence). This CDR3 spans 16 amino acids. With 5 bases clipped from V and 6 bases from J, the junction kept 16 bases outside the gene matches. The CDR3 nucleotides are TGTGCCAGCAGTCCTTCATCTAGCGGTACCGGCTCCGAGCAGTACGTC. Translating it yields CASSPSSSGTGSEQYV.

This chain connects TRBV19 to TRBJ1-1; 9 bases match TRBD1. The length of the CDR3 is 15 residues. The ends lost 0 bases at V and 4 bases at J; junction bases unmatched: 3. Germline-derived CDR1 and CDR2 are LNHDA and SQIVND (reference sequence). CDR3 amino acids: CASSIEGQGSTEAFF. The CDR3 DNA reads as TGTGCCAGTAGTATAGAGGGACAGGGCAGCACTGAAGCTTTCTTT.

V usage is TRBV6-5 and J usage is TRBJ1-1; D might be TRBD1 (6 bases). CDR1 and CDR2 from the germline V gene are MNHEY and SVGAGI. Between the trimmed V and J ends, which lost 7 bases and 5 bases, there was a span of 11 bases. The CDR3 totals 12 residues. CDR3 loop: CASTGGLTEAFF. CDR3 in DNA: TGTGCCAGCACGGGGGGGCTGACTGAAGCTTTCTTT.

The genes are TRBV27 and TRBJ2-7; 7 positions agree with TRBD1. Germline V gives CDR1 MNHEY, CDR2 SMNVEV (reference sequence). This CDR3 spans 12 amino acids. Trimming removed 5 bases from V and 6 bases from J; junction bases left unmatched: 4. CDR3 sequence: CASSTTGPEQYF. CDR3 coding DNA: TGTGCCAGCAGTACGACAGGGCCCGAGCAGTACTTC.